This is a list of T cell receptor beta chains from one sample in a study of blood T cell repertoires in COVID-19. Some clones are missing from TCRdb's copy, which holds only in-frame ones; the method was immunoSEQ multiplex PCR. The sample contains under 200,000 clones, approximately 90% of which appear only once. Source material: peripheral blood. The receptor set was obtained from a man aged 45-65 years with acute or convalescent COVID-19. Both conserved end residues are part of each CDR3. A D gene is named only where the DNA matches it firmly. Size tells how often a clone was seen (once, few, many) or the class of an expanded clone, and some rows leave it out.

length	size	V	D	J	DNA	CDR3
17	NA	TRBV11-2	TRBD2	TRBJ2-1	TGTGCCAGCAGCTCCCCTGGTGGGACTAGCGGGAGGGTTGAGCAGTTCTTC	CASSSPGGTSGRVEQFF
14	NA	TRBV28	TRBD2	TRBJ2-1	TGTGCCAGCAAAGGAGCGGGGGGGCCCGGTGAGCAGTTCTTC	CASKGAGGPGEQFF
15	NA	TRBV24-1	TRBD1	TRBJ2-5	TGTGCCACCAGTGATCCTAGGACAGGTCTGGAGACCCAGTACTTC	CATSDPRTGLETQYF
14	NA	TRBV5-8	NA	TRBJ1-1	TGTGCCAGCAGCTTGGCCTCGGTGAACACTGAAGCTTTCTTT	CASSLASVNTEAFF
14	NA	TRBV7-9	NA	TRBJ1-1	TGTGCCAGCAGCTTAGCCCTTATCCCCCCTGAAGCTTTCTTT	CASSLALIPPEAFF
13	NA	TRBV5-5	NA	TRBJ1-6	TGTGCCAGCAGCTCACAGGCGGATTCACCCCTCCACTTT	CASSSQADSPLHF
15	NA	TRBV9	TRBD1	TRBJ2-2	TGTGCCAGCAGCGTACAGGGGGCCGGCACCGGGGAGCTGTTTTTT	CASSVQGAGTGELFF
15	NA	TRBV2	NA	TRBJ1-3	TGTGCCAGCAGTGAAGGCAGGGTCTCTGGAAACACCATATATTTT	CASSEGRVSGNTIYF
15	NA	TRBV27	TRBD1	TRBJ2-7	TGTGCCAGCAGTACCACAGGGGGCAGGGGATACGAGCAGTACTTC	CASSTTGGRGYEQYF
16	few	TRBV28	TRBD1	TRBJ1-2	TGTGCCAGCAGTTTACCCTCCCGGGACAGGGGGCGAGGCTACACCTTC	CASSLPSRDRGRGYTF
14	NA	TRBV18	NA	TRBJ1-4	TGTGCCAGCTCATCAGTCGGGGGGTCAGCGAAACTGTTTTTT	CASSSVGGSAKLFF
15	NA	TRBV6-2/TRBV6-3	NA	TRBJ1-2	TGTGCCAGCAGTCGCCCACAGGGCGCTAACTATGGCTACACCTTC	CASSRPQGANYGYTF
13	NA	TRBV6-5	TRBD1	TRBJ1-1	TGTGCCAGCAGTTACGGACAGGGGACTGAAGCTTTCTTT	CASSYGQGTEAFF
15	NA	TRBV11-2	NA	TRBJ1-2	TGTGCCAGCAGCCCCGTCCGGGGGTCGGGCTATGGCTACACCTTC	CASSPVRGSGYGYTF
15	NA	TRBV3-1/TRBV3-2	TRBD2	TRBJ2-2	TGTGCCAGCAGCCAAGGTAGCGGGAAGGGCGGGGAGCTGTTTTTT	CASSQGSGKGGELFF